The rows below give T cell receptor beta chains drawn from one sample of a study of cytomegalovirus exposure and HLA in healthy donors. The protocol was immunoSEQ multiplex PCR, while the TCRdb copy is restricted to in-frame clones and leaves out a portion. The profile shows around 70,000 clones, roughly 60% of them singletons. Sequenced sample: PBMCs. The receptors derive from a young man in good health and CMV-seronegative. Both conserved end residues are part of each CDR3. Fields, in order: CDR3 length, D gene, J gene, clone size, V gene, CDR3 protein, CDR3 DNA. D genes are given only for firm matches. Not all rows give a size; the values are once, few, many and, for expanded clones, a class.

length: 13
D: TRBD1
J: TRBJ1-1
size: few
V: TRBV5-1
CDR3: CASRITGDFEAFF
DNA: TGCGCCAGCAGAATCACAGGGGACTTTGAAGCTTTCTTT

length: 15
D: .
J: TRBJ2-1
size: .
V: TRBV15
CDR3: CATSNDRGAYNEQFF
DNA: TGTGCCACCAGCAACGACAGAGGTGCCTACAATGAGCAGTTCTTC

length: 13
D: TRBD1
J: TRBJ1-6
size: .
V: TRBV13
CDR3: CASSSTGRSPLHF
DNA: TGTGCCAGCAGCTCGACAGGGCGTTCACCCCTCCACTTT

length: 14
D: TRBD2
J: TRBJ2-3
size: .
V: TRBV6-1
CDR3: CATQTSGGGDTQYF
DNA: TGTGCCACACAGACTAGCGGGGGAGGAGATACGCAGTATTTT

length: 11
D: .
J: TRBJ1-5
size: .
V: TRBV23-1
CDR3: CAPPVGEVQHF
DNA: TGCGCCCCTCCTGTAGGAGAGGTCCAGCATTTT

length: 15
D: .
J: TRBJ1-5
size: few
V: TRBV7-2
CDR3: CASSKQGLGNQPQHF
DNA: TGTGCCAGCAGCAAACAGGGTCTTGGCAATCAGCCCCAGCATTTT

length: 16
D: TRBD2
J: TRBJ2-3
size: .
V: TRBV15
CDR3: CATSRDGTSGGDTQYF
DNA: TGTGCCACCAGCAGAGATGGGACTAGCGGGGGCGATACGCAGTATTTT

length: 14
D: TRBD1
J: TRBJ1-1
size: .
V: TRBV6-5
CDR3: CASTYRGSDTEAFF
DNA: TGTGCCAGCACCTACAGGGGCTCAGACACTGAAGCTTTCTTT

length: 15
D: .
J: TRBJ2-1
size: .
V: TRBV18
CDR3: CASSLLDSTYNEQFF
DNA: TGTGCCAGCTCACTCCTGGACTCCACCTACAATGAGCAGTTCTTC

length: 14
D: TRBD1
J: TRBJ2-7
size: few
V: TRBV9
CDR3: CASSVGTGSNEQYF
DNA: TGTGCCAGCAGCGTTGGGACAGGTTCTAACGAGCAGTACTTC